This TCR beta chain was sequenced during a study of blood T cells in healthy people across ages. Trimming cost V 5 bases and J 7 bases; bases outside gene matches: 14. Germline CDR1 is SEHNR and CDR2 is FQNEAQ (reference sequence). The CDR3 totals 15 residues. Concerning this clonotype: One base away lies a much larger clone, so this may be a sequencing read error.

Together with a sample-barcoded 5' primer, a J-beta primer mix was included in a second PCR lasting roughly 6 to 12 cycles. TCRdb re-called the 5' RACE reads with MiXCR, one entry per CDR3 protein. The data contain 800,000 to 950,000 distinct CDR3 sequences, about 29% of them singletons. The same data also went into a second study, on T cells of mothers and their children.

Sequencing was performed on blood. The clonotype comes from a woman aged 40 to 50 in good health. This rearrangement joins TRBV7-9 to TRBJ2-7; 7 positions match TRBD2. DNA of the CDR3: TGTGCCAGCAGCACCGGGACTATATATTACAATGAGCAGTACTTC. Translation gives CASSTGTIYYNEQYF.